A selection of T cell receptor beta chains follows, all from one sample in a study of cytomegalovirus exposure and HLA in healthy donors. Using immunoSEQ multiplex PCR, the repertoire was profiled, and TCRdb retains in-frame clones only, with some absent. The sample has some 130,000 clones, 80% seen once. Sequencing was done on a sample of PBMCs. The receptors stem from a male donor in good health and CMV-seronegative. Both conserved end residues are part of each CDR3. A D gene is named only where the DNA matches it firmly. Size is omitted from some rows. Given values are once, few, many or a class for expanded clones.

J: TRBJ2-7; D: TRBD1; V: TRBV15; size: .; DNA: TGTGCCACCAGCAGAGTAGGGGGCAATACCGAGCAGTACTTC; CDR3: CATSRVGGNTEQYF
J: TRBJ1-1; D: .; V: TRBV7-2; size: .; DNA: TGTGCCAGCAGCTTAAGCTATTTAAATGGAGCGTTT; CDR3: CASSLSYLNGAF
J: TRBJ1-2; D: .; V: TRBV27; size: .; DNA: TGTGCCAGCAGTTTGAACAGTTACTATGGCTACACCTTC; CDR3: CASSLNSYYGYTF
J: TRBJ2-1; D: .; V: TRBV6-1; size: .; DNA: TGTGCCAGCACTACTTTGGATGAGCAGTTCTTC; CDR3: CASTTLDEQFF
J: TRBJ1-2; D: .; V: TRBV30; size: once; DNA: TGTGCCTGGAACCAACAGTACTACTATGGCTACACCTTC; CDR3: CAWNQQYYYGYTF
J: TRBJ1-1; D: .; V: TRBV7-9; size: .; DNA: TGTGCCAGCAGCTTAGAGTCCGGGGAAGCTTTCTTT; CDR3: CASSLESGEAFF
J: TRBJ1-5; D: TRBD1; V: TRBV7-2; size: .; DNA: TGTGCCAGCAGCTTAGGCCCGGACAGGCAGGGACAGCCCCGGCATTTT; CDR3: CASSLGPDRQGQPRHF
J: TRBJ2-1; D: TRBD1; V: TRBV7-2; size: .; DNA: TGTGCCAGCAGCTTTAGGACAGGGGGAGGCAATGAGCAGTTCTTC; CDR3: CASSFRTGGGNEQFF
J: TRBJ1-2; D: TRBD1; V: TRBV7-9; size: once; DNA: TGTGCCAGCAGCCTACGTAACCGGACAGGGGAGAACTATGGCTACACCTTC; CDR3: CASSLRNRTGENYGYTF
J: TRBJ2-3; D: TRBD2; V: TRBV5-1; size: .; DNA: TGCGCCAGCAGCTTGGCCACGGGACTAGGAGCAGATACGCAGTATTTT; CDR3: CASSLATGLGADTQYF
J: TRBJ2-3; D: TRBD2; V: TRBV7-9; size: .; DNA: TGTGCCAGCAGCCGAGGGACTAGCGCTAGCACAGATACGCAGTATTTT; CDR3: CASSRGTSASTDTQYF
J: TRBJ2-2; D: TRBD1; V: TRBV9; size: .; DNA: TGTGCCAGCAGCGTAGACCAGGGGGTAACCACCGGGGAGCTGTTTTTT; CDR3: CASSVDQGVTTGELFF
J: TRBJ2-7; D: TRBD2; V: TRBV5-4; size: .; DNA: TGTGCCAGCAGCTTGGGCGGGAGTATTTACGAGCAGTACTTC; CDR3: CASSLGGSIYEQYF
J: TRBJ1-2; D: .; V: TRBV28; size: few; DNA: TGTGCCAGCAGTTTTGGGGGCGGCTATGGCTACACCTTC; CDR3: CASSFGGGYGYTF
J: TRBJ2-1; D: .; V: TRBV7-9; size: few; DNA: TGTGCCAGCAGCTTAGCTGGTAGAAACAATGAGCAGTTCTTC; CDR3: CASSLAGRNNEQFF
J: TRBJ2-3; D: TRBD2; V: TRBV13; size: .; DNA: TGTGCCAGCAGCAGGACTAGCGGCACAGATACGCAGTATTTT; CDR3: CASSRTSGTDTQYF
J: TRBJ1-1; D: TRBD1; V: TRBV2; size: .; DNA: TGTGCCAGCAGCCCACAGGGGTTGGGCACTGAAGCTTTCTTT; CDR3: CASSPQGLGTEAFF
J: TRBJ1-5; D: TRBD1; V: TRBV2; size: .; DNA: TGTGCCAGCAGCGATCATGGGACAGAGAATCAGCCCCAGCATTTT; CDR3: CASSDHGTENQPQHF
J: TRBJ2-5; D: .; V: TRBV9; size: .; DNA: TGTGCCAGCAGCTTCCGGGGGTTTGAGACCCAGTACTTC; CDR3: CASSFRGFETQYF
J: TRBJ1-5; D: TRBD1; V: TRBV7-8; size: .; DNA: TGTGCCAGCAGCTCACGACAGGGGGGCAATCAGCCCCAGCATTTT; CDR3: CASSSRQGGNQPQHF
J: TRBJ1-1; D: TRBD1; V: TRBV19; size: .; DNA: TGTGCCAGTAAGAGTCTGGGACAGAGTTCTGAAGCTTTCTTT; CDR3: CASKSLGQSSEAFF
J: TRBJ1-3; D: .; V: TRBV30; size: .; DNA: TGTGCCTGGAGTGTTTGGGGCAACCCAGGAGCAGGAAACACCATATATTTT; CDR3: CAWSVWGNPGAGNTIYF
J: TRBJ2-7; D: .; V: TRBV4-3; size: once; DNA: TGCGCCAGCAGCCAAGGGGTGGACAGCTCCTACGAGCAGTACTTC; CDR3: CASSQGVDSSYEQYF
J: TRBJ2-2; D: .; V: TRBV10-1; size: .; DNA: TGCGCCAGCAGTGCCGGGAGAGACACCGGGGAGCTGTTTTTT; CDR3: CASSAGRDTGELFF
J: TRBJ2-1; D: .; V: TRBV9; size: .; DNA: TGTGCCAGCAGCGGCACCAGCTCCTACAATGAGCAGTTCTTC; CDR3: CASSGTSSYNEQFF
J: TRBJ1-5; D: TRBD1; V: TRBV10-3; size: .; DNA: TGTGCCATCGCAGGGGGCCTCAATCAGCCCCAGCATTTT; CDR3: CAIAGGLNQPQHF
J: TRBJ1-4; D: TRBD1; V: TRBV4-1; size: few; DNA: TGCGCCAGCAGCCAAGAACGGGACAGGGGGAATGAAAAACTGTTTTTT; CDR3: CASSQERDRGNEKLFF
J: TRBJ2-7; D: .; V: TRBV7-2; size: .; DNA: TGTGCCAGCAGCTCCCGGGGAGGGGGGCACCCCACCGACTTC; CDR3: CASSSRGGGHPTDF
J: TRBJ2-7; D: .; V: TRBV14; size: few; DNA: TGTGCCAGCAGCCAAGTCAGGGTCGAGCAGTACTTC; CDR3: CASSQVRVEQYF
J: TRBJ1-2; D: TRBD1; V: TRBV12-5; size: .; DNA: TGTGCTAGTGGTTTGGGGCTCAGGGGGGACTTATATGGCTACACCTTC; CDR3: CASGLGLRGDLYGYTF
J: TRBJ2-1; D: .; V: TRBV9; size: .; DNA: TGTGCCAGCAGCGGAGGGCTCAGATCGGACAATGAGCAGTTCTTC; CDR3: CASSGGLRSDNEQFF
J: TRBJ1-6; D: TRBD1; V: TRBV6-6; size: once; DNA: TGTGCCAGCAATCGCCCGGGACAGGGAAATTCACCCCTCCACTTT; CDR3: CASNRPGQGNSPLHF
J: TRBJ2-5; D: TRBD1; V: TRBV29-1; size: .; DNA: TGCAGCGCAACGGGACAGGTAATGGAGCAGTACTTC; CDR3: CSATGQVMEQYF
J: TRBJ2-5; D: .; V: TRBV9; size: once; DNA: TGTGCCAGCAGCCTTTACCAAGAGACCCAGTACTTC; CDR3: CASSLYQETQYF
J: TRBJ2-1; D: TRBD1; V: TRBV9; size: .; DNA: TGTGCCAGCAGCGATCTGGACAGGGGTAGTTTCAATGAGCAGTTCTTC; CDR3: CASSDLDRGSFNEQFF
J: TRBJ1-1; D: .; V: TRBV7-9; size: .; DNA: TGTTCCAGCAGCCCTCAGGGCACTGAAGCTTTCTTT; CDR3: CSSSPQGTEAFF
J: TRBJ1-1; D: TRBD1; V: TRBV7-6; size: .; DNA: TGTGCCAGCAGCTTAAGGGCACCTCTCACAGGGGGCACTGAAGCTTTCTTT; CDR3: CASSLRAPLTGGTEAFF
J: TRBJ1-1; D: .; V: TRBV25-1; size: few; DNA: TGTGCCAGCAGTGAATCGGAGACGAACACTGAAGCTTTCTTT; CDR3: CASSESETNTEAFF
J: TRBJ2-5; D: .; V: TRBV10-3; size: .; DNA: TGTGCCATCAGTGATGGTTCGGCTAGCGTGATAGAGACCCAGTACTTC; CDR3: CAISDGSASVIETQYF
J: TRBJ2-2; D: .; V: TRBV30; size: .; DNA: TGTGCCTGGAGTGTTGGGCCCGGGGAGCTGTTTTTT; CDR3: CAWSVGPGELFF
J: TRBJ1-6; D: TRBD1; V: TRBV28; size: .; DNA: TGTGCCAGCAGTTTCCGGGACAGGAATTCACCCCTCCACTTT; CDR3: CASSFRDRNSPLHF
J: TRBJ2-7; D: .; V: TRBV14; size: .; DNA: TGTGCCAGCAGCCGAGGGGACAACTACGAGCAGTACTTC; CDR3: CASSRGDNYEQYF
J: TRBJ1-2; D: TRBD1; V: TRBV7-2; size: .; DNA: TGTGCCAGCAGCCGGGGACAGGGGGCCTCTTATGGCTACACCTTC; CDR3: CASSRGQGASYGYTF
J: TRBJ2-3; D: TRBD2; V: TRBV19; size: .; DNA: TGTGCCAGTAGTGGTGGCGGGAGGAACCGTATTTCAGATACGCAGTATTTT; CDR3: CASSGGGRNRISDTQYF
J: TRBJ1-4; D: TRBD1; V: TRBV19; size: .; DNA: TGTGCCAGTAGTATCTGGGGACAGGAGGATGAAAAACTGTTTTTT; CDR3: CASSIWGQEDEKLFF
J: TRBJ1-4; D: .; V: TRBV28; size: .; DNA: TGTGCCAGCGGATTGACAGGTCAGAATAATGAAAAACTGTTTTTT; CDR3: CASGLTGQNNEKLFF
J: TRBJ1-1; D: .; V: TRBV7-9; size: .; DNA: TGTTCCAGCAGCGTCGGACAGAGCACTGAAGCTTTCTTT; CDR3: CSSSVGQSTEAFF
J: TRBJ2-7; D: TRBD2; V: TRBV4-2; size: .; DNA: TGTGCCAGCAGCCAAGAGGCAGCGGGAGCCTCCTACGAGCAGTACTTC; CDR3: CASSQEAAGASYEQYF
J: TRBJ2-1; D: .; V: TRBV6-4; size: .; DNA: TGTGCCAGCAGTCCCCGGACATTAAACCCTCTCTCCTACAATGAGCAGTTCTTC; CDR3: CASSPRTLNPLSYNEQFF
J: TRBJ1-1; D: .; V: TRBV19; size: .; DNA: TGTGCCAGTAGTGCGTGGGACACCAGCCTCACTGAAGCTTTCTTT; CDR3: CASSAWDTSLTEAFF
J: TRBJ1-1; D: .; V: TRBV12-5; size: .; DNA: TGTGCTAGTGGTTTGGTACTCAGCCAGGGAGGAGGCACTGAAGCTTTCTTT; CDR3: CASGLVLSQGGGTEAFF
J: TRBJ1-5; D: .; V: TRBV11-2; size: once; DNA: TGTGCCAGCAGCGTTAGTCTAGATAGCAATCAGCCCCAGCATTTT; CDR3: CASSVSLDSNQPQHF
J: TRBJ1-4; D: .; V: TRBV6-5; size: .; DNA: TGTGCCAGCAGTTACCTCGCGGGGGCATATGAAAAACTGTTTTTT; CDR3: CASSYLAGAYEKLFF
J: TRBJ1-3; D: .; V: TRBV7-9; size: .; DNA: TGTTCCAGCAGCTTAGGGCAGGCTGGAAACACCATATATTTT; CDR3: CSSSLGQAGNTIYF
J: TRBJ2-7; D: TRBD2; V: TRBV7-9; size: .; DNA: TGTTCCAGCAGCTTACCGACTAGCGGGATTAGCAAGCAGTACTTC; CDR3: CSSSLPTSGISKQYF
J: TRBJ2-3; D: .; V: TRBV14; size: once; DNA: TGTGCCAGCAGCCACCGCGCGGGGCCCTCCACAGATACGCAGTATTTT; CDR3: CASSHRAGPSTDTQYF
J: TRBJ2-6; D: .; V: TRBV19; size: .; DNA: TGTGCCAGTAGTATCCAATCTGGGGCCAACGTCCTGACTTTC; CDR3: CASSIQSGANVLTF